Presented here are 11 T cell receptor beta chains from one specimen sequenced in a study of blood T cell repertoires in COVID-19 (dated by TCRdb to about 2020). Library method: the immunoSEQ multiplex PCR assay. TCRdb obtained this table from immuneACCESS and retained in-frame rearrangements with V and J assigned. These tables miss some clones; where compared with another copy, unresolved V genes account for less than half of the shortfall, and the remainder is unexplained. For this sample there are 400,000 to 500,000 clones; 80% to 90% appear just once. About 1.5% of the sample rests with the top ten. Sequenced sample: peripheral blood. The receptor source for this set is a woman between 25 and 40 years old with active or convalescent COVID-19.

V is TRBV4-1 and J is TRBJ1-6, with D uncertain. CDR1 MGHRA and CDR2 YSYEKL come from the germline V gene. The CDR3 totals 15 residues. Trimming pared 1 base from V and 7 bases from J, leaving 11 bases between. The CDR3 region has the DNA TGCGCCAGCAGCCAAGTTTATGGCCAAAATTCACCCCTCCACTTT. This codes for CASSQVYGQNSPLHF.

The chain combines TRBV5-4 with TRBJ1-2, with 9 bases lining up with TRBD1. This CDR3 is 16 amino acids long. Germline values: CDR1 SGHNT, CDR2 YYREEE (reference sequence). J gave up 0 bases and V 2 bases, and 5 bases lay outside the gene matches. In DNA, the CDR3 is TGTGCCAGCAGCTTTGGGGGACAGGGCGCTAACTATGGCTACACCTTC. This sequence encodes CASSFGGQGANYGYTF.

This chain connects TRBV4-1 to TRBJ2-1, with D maybe TRBD2 (6 bases). CDR1 is MGHRA, CDR2 YSYEKL, per germline. V was trimmed by 6 bases and J by 2 bases, leaving 14 bases between them. The CDR3 sequence is 15 residues long. DNA of the CDR3: TGCGCCAGCAGAGGGGCGGGATCCACCTACAATGAGCAGTTCTTC. Translated, it gives CASRGAGSTYNEQFF.

The rearrangement uses TRBV15 and TRBJ2-1; the D gene is possibly TRBD1 (6 bases). Germline-derived CDR1 and CDR2 are LNHNV and YYDKDF (reference sequence). V dropped 6 bases and J dropped 0 bases, with 15 bases sitting between them. The CDR3 has 16 residues. The CDR3 DNA is TGTGCCACCAGGGAGGATCAGGGGTACTCCTACAATGAGCAGTTCTTC. Translated, it gives CATREDQGYSYNEQFF.

The rearrangement joins TRBV18 to TRBJ2-1; D possibly corresponds to TRBD2 (6 bases). This CDR3 is built from 16 residues. V was trimmed by 6 bases and J by 0 bases, leaving 15 bases between them. Per germline, CDR1 KGHSH and CDR2 LQKENI. CDR3 nucleotide sequence: TGTGCCAGCTCGCGGTCCCAGGGAGGCTCCTACAATGAGCAGTTCTTC. Protein product: CASSRSQGGSYNEQFF.

The J gene is TRBJ2-1, the V gene TRBV2; TRBD1 matches 10 bases. Germline V gene lookup returns CDR1 SNHLY and CDR2 FYNNEI. The CDR3 totals 14 residues. V shed 5 bases, J shed 10 bases, and the junction held 8 bases outside the gene matches. The CDR3 spells CASSTGTGATEQFF. The CDR3 nucleotides read TGTGCCAGCAGTACCGGGACAGGGGCCACCGAGCAGTTCTTC.

J is TRBJ1-1 and V is TRBV11-2, with D tentatively TRBD1 (5 bases). Trimming stripped 0 bases from V and 5 bases from J, with 10 bases between. Germline CDR1 and CDR2: SGHAT and FQNNGV. The CDR3 is 14 residues long. DNA for the CDR3: TGTGCCAGCAGCTTAGACGAGACAGTTACTGAAGCTTTCTTT. Translation: CASSLDETVTEAFF.

The genes are TRBV7-8 and TRBJ2-1; D is undetermined. Trimming removed 3 bases from V and 0 bases from J, with 12 bases in between. CDR3 length: 16 residues. Germline V lookup: CDR1 SGHVS, CDR2 FQNEAQ. The CDR3, as DNA: TGTGCCAGCAGCTTCCCCGCTACGTACTCCTACAATGAGCAGTTCTTC. Translating gives CASSFPATYSYNEQFF.

This clone has more than one count but fewer than ten. The chain joins TRBV18 to TRBJ1-1; D uncertain. V was clipped by 3 bases and J by 7 bases, with 6 bases between them. Germline-derived CDR1 and CDR2 are KGHSH and LQKENI. This CDR3 spans 11 amino acids. The CDR3 region is CASSPSLEAFF. The CDR3 nucleotides are TGTGCCAGCTCACCCTCTCTTGAAGCTTTCTTT.

The chain uses TRBV19 and TRBJ2-2; TRBD1 might be the D (6 bases). The CDR3 spans 15 residues. Trimming pared 8 bases from V and 0 bases from J, leaving 13 bases between. The germline V gene has CDR1 LNHDA and CDR2 SQIVND (reference sequence). CDR3: CASGRGSANTGELFF. The DNA for the CDR3 is TGTGCCAGTGGAAGGGGGAGCGCGAACACCGGGGAGCTGTTTTTT.

This chain links TRBV10-1 with TRBJ1-5; D call uncertain. CDR1 and CDR2 from the germline V gene are WNHNN and SYGVQD (reference sequence). This CDR3 has 13 amino acids. The V end was cut by 0 bases, the J end by 5 bases, with 5 bases between. CDR3 region: CASSESGDQPQHF. CDR3 DNA: TGCGCCAGCAGTGAGTCGGGAGATCAGCCCCAGCATTTT.